This T cell receptor (beta chain) derives from a study of blood T cells in healthy people across ages. The wider study: Capture by template switching was about one barcoded beta molecule per two T cells. Findings of the study overall: Conclusively comparing naive with antigen-experienced cells was impossible with unsorted PBMCs. Diversity of TCR beta per million T cells declined in a roughly linear way with age.

Together with a sample-barcoded 5' primer, a J-beta primer mix was included in a second PCR lasting about 7 to 11 cycles. Every single cDNA molecule received a tag from a template-switch adaptor with 12 random nucleotides. TCRdb redid the calling of the 5' RACE reads with MiXCR, one entry per CDR3 protein. The sample comprises approximately 1.5 million distinct CDR3 sequences, approximately 43% of which are singletons, and just over 4% rests with the top ten. Trimming pared 3 bases from V and 0 bases from J, leaving 6 bases between. Germline V gives CDR1 MRHNA, CDR2 SNTAGT. The length of the CDR3 is 14 residues. In this sample, this clonotype turned up a few times. Its antigen is not known.

This chain joins TRBV6-4 and TRBJ2-1; D uncertain. The specimen was blood. The receptor comes from a woman between 18 and 29 years old in good health. Here the CDR3 reads CASSDLSSYNEQFF. DNA for the CDR3: TGTGCCAGCAGTGATCTAAGCTCCTACAATGAGCAGTTCTTC.